This entry is about one TCR beta chain. These data belong to a study of blood T cell repertoires in COVID-19. The CDR3 is 16 residues long. CDR1 is LNHDA, CDR2 SQIVND, per germline (reference sequence). The V and J ends lost 5 bases and 0 bases respectively, with 14 bases between them. Across roughly 25 US areas, participants ranged in age from roughly 18 to 95 years. Two negative PCRs, clearance, or symptom resolution characterized the recovered Cohort 3 donors. Some clones are missing from TCRdb's copy, which holds only in-frame ones; the method was immunoSEQ multiplex PCR. The table shows about 480,000 clones, with 85% to 90% occurring only once.

The clonotype was recovered from a woman between 40 and 50 years old who had recovered from COVID-19. The sequenced sample consisted of PBMCs or T cells enriched from blood (not recorded which). The V gene is TRBV19, the J gene TRBJ2-4; the D is unclear. CDR3 in amino acids: CASSPRHLSAKNIQYF. Here the CDR3 DNA reads TGTGCCAGTAGTCCCCGACATCTATCAGCCAAAAACATTCAGTACTTC.